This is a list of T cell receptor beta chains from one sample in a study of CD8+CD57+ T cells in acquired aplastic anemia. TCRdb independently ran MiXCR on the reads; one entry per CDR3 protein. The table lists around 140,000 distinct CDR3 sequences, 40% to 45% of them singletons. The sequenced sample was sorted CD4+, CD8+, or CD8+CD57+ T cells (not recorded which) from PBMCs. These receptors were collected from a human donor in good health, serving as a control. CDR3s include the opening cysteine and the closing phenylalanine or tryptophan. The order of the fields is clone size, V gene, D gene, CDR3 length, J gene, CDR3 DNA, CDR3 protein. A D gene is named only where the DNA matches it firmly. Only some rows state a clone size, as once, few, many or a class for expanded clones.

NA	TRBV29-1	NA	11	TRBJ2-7	TGCAGCATTGCGACCCGGGACGAGCAGTACTTC	CSIATRDEQYF
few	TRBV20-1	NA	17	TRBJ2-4	TGCAGTGCTAGAGATCTATTCCCGGATCTGGCCAAAAACATTCAGTACTTC	CSARDLFPDLAKNIQYF
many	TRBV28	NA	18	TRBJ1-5	TGTGCCAGCAGCCGACTTGCCCTACAGGCCGATAGCAATCAGCCCCAGCATTTT	CASSRLALQADSNQPQHF
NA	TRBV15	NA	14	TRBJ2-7	TGTGCCACCAGCAGAGATCGCGCCACCTACGAGCAGTACTTC	CATSRDRATYEQYF
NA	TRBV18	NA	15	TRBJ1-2	TGTGCCAGCTCACCAACAGGGAGGAATACCTATGGCTACACCTTC	CASSPTGRNTYGYTF
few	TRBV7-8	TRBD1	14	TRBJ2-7	TGTGCCAGCAGTCCCGGGACAGGGGCGTACGAGCAGTACTTC	CASSPGTGAYEQYF
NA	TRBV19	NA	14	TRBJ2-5	TGTGCCAGTAGTATAAGTACAGCCCAAGAGACCCAGTACTTC	CASSISTAQETQYF
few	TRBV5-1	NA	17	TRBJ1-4	TGCGCCAGCAGCTTCGGTCCGGATCAGGCAACTAATGAAAAACTGTTTTTT	CASSFGPDQATNEKLFF
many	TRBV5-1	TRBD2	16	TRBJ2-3	TGCGCCAGCAGCCCCGGGACTAGCGACGGCACAGATACGCAGTATTTT	CASSPGTSDGTDTQYF
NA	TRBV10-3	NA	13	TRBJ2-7	TGTGCCATCAGTGACTCCGCGCCTTACGAGCAGTACTTC	CAISDSAPYEQYF
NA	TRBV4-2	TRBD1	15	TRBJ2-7	TGTGCCAGCAGCCGCGACAGGGCCCCATCCTACGAGCAGTACTTC	CASSRDRAPSYEQYF
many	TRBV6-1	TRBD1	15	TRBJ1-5	TGTGCCAGCAGTGAAAGACAGGGTAGCAATCAGCCCCAGCATTTT	CASSERQGSNQPQHF
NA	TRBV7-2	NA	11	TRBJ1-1	TGTGCCAGCAGCTCGGGGGCTCGGGCTTTCTTT	CASSSGARAFF
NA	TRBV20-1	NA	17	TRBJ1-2	TGCAGTGCTAGAGGGGGTGGGAGCTCCTCGAGGTTATATGGCTACACCTTC	CSARGGGSSSRLYGYTF
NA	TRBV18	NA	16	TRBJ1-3	TGTGCCAGCTCACCAAGGGGATCTGACTCTGGAAACACCATATATTTT	CASSPRGSDSGNTIYF
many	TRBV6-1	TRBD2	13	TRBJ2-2	TGTGCCAGCAGGCGGGAGCAAGGCGGGGAGCTGTTTTTT	CASRREQGGELFF
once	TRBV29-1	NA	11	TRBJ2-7	TGCAGCGCCCTCAGGGACTCCGAGCAGTACTTC	CSALRDSEQYF
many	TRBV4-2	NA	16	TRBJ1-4	TGTGCCAGCAGCCCCTCCCAAGTTCTGGAAAGGGAAAAACTGTTTTTT	CASSPSQVLEREKLFF
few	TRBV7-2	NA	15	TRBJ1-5	TGTGCCAGCGCAGCCTGGGGAGGGAGAAATCAGCCCCAGCATTTT	CASAAWGGRNQPQHF
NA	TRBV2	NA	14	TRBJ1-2	TGTGCCAGTGCCCGGGGAGGGGAGAACTATGGCTACACCTTC	CASARGGENYGYTF
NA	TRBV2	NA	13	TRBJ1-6	TGTGCCAGCAGTGATCGGGGGGATTCACCCCTCCACTTT	CASSDRGDSPLHF
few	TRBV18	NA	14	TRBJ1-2	TGTGCCAGCTCACCACCGTCGGACAACTATGGCTACACCTTC	CASSPPSDNYGYTF
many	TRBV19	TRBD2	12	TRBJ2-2	TGTGCCGCGGGAGTTAACACCGGGGAGCTGTTTTTT	CAAGVNTGELFF
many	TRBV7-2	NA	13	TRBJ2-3	TGTGCCAGCAGCCCGCCGTCCACAGATACGCAGTATTTT	CASSPPSTDTQYF
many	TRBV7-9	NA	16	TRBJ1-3	TGTGCCAGCAGCCAAAGTGGGGGCACGGGCGGAAACACCATATATTTT	CASSQSGGTGGNTIYF
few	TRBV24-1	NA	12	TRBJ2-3	TGTGCCACCAGTGACGCTGTAGGGACGCAGTATTTT	CATSDAVGTQYF
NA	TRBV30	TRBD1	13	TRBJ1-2	TGTGCCTGGAGTCTACAGGGGTTTCACGGCTACACCTTC	CAWSLQGFHGYTF
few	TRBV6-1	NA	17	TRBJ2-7	TGTGCCAGCAGTCGAGGGTTTAAGGGGGAGGGGAACTACGAGCAGTACTTC	CASSRGFKGEGNYEQYF
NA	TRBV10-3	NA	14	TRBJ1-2	TGTGCCATCAGTGAGTCAGCCGGAGGCTATGGCTACACCTTC	CAISESAGGYGYTF
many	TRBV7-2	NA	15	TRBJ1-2	TGTGCCAGCCGAAGACAGACAGAGGATGGCTATGGCTACACCTTC	CASRRQTEDGYGYTF
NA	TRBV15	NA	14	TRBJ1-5	TGTGCCACCAGAGGATGGGGGGGTAATCAGCCCCAGCATTTT	CATRGWGGNQPQHF
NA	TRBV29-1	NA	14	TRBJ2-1	TGCAGCGTTGAACCGGGACGGGGAAGGGATGAGCAGTTCTTC	CSVEPGRGRDEQFF
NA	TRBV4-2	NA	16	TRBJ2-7	TGTGCCAGCAGCCAAGAGGAACAGGGTGGACCCTACGAGCAGTACTTC	CASSQEEQGGPYEQYF
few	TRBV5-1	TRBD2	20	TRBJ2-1	TGCGCCAGCAGCCTCGGGACTAGCGGGAGGCTTCTAAGCTCCTACAATGAGCAGTTCTTC	CASSLGTSGRLLSSYNEQFF
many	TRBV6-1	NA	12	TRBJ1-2	TGTGCCAGCAGTGAATTGGGACATGGCTACACCTTC	CASSELGHGYTF
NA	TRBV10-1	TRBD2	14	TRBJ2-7	TGCGCCAGCAGTCCCACTAGCGGATCCTACGAGCAGTACTTC	CASSPTSGSYEQYF
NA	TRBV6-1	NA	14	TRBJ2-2	TGTGCCAGCAGCGACTTGCGGAACACCGGGGAGCTGTTTTTT	CASSDLRNTGELFF
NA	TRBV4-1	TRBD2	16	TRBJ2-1	TGCGCCAGCAGCCAAGGACTAGCGGGGGGATACAATGAGCAGTTCTTC	CASSQGLAGGYNEQFF
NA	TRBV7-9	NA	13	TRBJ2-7	TGTGCCAGCAGCCCCAGGGGCCCCTACGAGCAGTACTTC	CASSPRGPYEQYF
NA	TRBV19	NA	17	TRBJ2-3	TGTGCCAGTAGTGCGGCGGCGAGCCATCTTAGCACAGATACGCAGTATTTT	CASSAAASHLSTDTQYF
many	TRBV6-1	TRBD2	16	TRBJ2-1	TGTGCCAGCAGTGACCAGAGCGGGAGGACCTACAATGAGCAGTTCTTC	CASSDQSGRTYNEQFF
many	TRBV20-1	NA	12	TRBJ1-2	TGCAGTGCTAGGGGGGCAGGCTATGGCTACACCTTC	CSARGAGYGYTF
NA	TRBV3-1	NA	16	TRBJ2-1	TGTGCCAGCAGCCAAGTTGGCACTACCCCCAGAAATGAGCAGTTCTTC	CASSQVGTTPRNEQFF
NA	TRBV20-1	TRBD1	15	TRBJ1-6	TGCAGTGCTAGAGACGCCGGGACAGGGGTGTCACCCCTCCACTTT	CSARDAGTGVSPLHF
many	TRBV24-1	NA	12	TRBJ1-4	TGTGCCACCAGTGATAACCCTACAAAACTGTTTTTT	CATSDNPTKLFF
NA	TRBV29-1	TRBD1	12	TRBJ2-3	TGCAGCGGGGACAGGGATGGGGATACGCAGTATTTT	CSGDRDGDTQYF
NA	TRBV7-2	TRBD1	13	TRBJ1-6	TGTGCCAGCAGCTTAGCGACACAGGGGACCCTCCACTTT	CASSLATQGTLHF
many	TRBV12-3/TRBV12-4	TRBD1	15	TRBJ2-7	TGTGCCAGCAGTGATACCGGGACAGGGACCTACGAGCAGTACTTC	CASSDTGTGTYEQYF
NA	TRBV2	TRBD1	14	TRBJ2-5	TGTGCCAGCAGGGAACAGGGGTACCAAGAGACCCAGTACTTC	CASREQGYQETQYF
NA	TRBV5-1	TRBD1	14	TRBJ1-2	TGCGCCAGCAGCGGACAGGGGAGAACGAATGGCTACACCTTC	CASSGQGRTNGYTF
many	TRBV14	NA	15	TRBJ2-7	TGTGCCAGCAGCCAAGGGACAGATAGATACTACGAGCAGTACTTC	CASSQGTDRYYEQYF
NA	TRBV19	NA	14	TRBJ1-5	TGTGCCAGTACCCCAAGACCCATCAATCAGCCCCAGCATTTT	CASTPRPINQPQHF
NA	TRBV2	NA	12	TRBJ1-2	TGTGCCAGCATCAACAGGGTCTATGGCTACACCTTC	CASINRVYGYTF